This T cell receptor (beta chain) was sequenced during a study of glioma-infiltrating T cells. V was clipped by 5 bases and J by 5 bases, with 15 bases between them. The CDR3 has 14 amino acids. The germline V gene encodes CDR1 LNHDA and CDR2 SQIVND (reference sequence). Amplification of TCR alpha and beta CDR3 regions from RNA used iRepertoire nested multiplex PCR. MiXCR was run by TCRdb on the multiplex PCR reads, yielding one entry per CDR3 protein. The sample lists approximately 4,500 distinct CDR3 sequences; approximately 24% were seen once. General study results and limits: Non-neoplastic patients had below-expected tissue-blood divergence, while all gliomas exceeded expectation.

In this sample, this clonotype turned up many times. Its antigen is not known. The sequence was collected from a human donor with low-grade glioma or glioblastoma, undergoing nonglioma brain surgery, or in good health (not recorded which). V is TRBV19 and J is TRBJ2-5, with D unclear. Sequences were obtained from glioma tissue, nonneoplastic brain tissue, or PBMCs (not recorded which). CDR3 loop: CASSPLSVGETQYF. The CDR3 DNA reads as TGTGCCAGTAGTCCTCTTTCCGTGGGGGAGACCCAGTACTTC.